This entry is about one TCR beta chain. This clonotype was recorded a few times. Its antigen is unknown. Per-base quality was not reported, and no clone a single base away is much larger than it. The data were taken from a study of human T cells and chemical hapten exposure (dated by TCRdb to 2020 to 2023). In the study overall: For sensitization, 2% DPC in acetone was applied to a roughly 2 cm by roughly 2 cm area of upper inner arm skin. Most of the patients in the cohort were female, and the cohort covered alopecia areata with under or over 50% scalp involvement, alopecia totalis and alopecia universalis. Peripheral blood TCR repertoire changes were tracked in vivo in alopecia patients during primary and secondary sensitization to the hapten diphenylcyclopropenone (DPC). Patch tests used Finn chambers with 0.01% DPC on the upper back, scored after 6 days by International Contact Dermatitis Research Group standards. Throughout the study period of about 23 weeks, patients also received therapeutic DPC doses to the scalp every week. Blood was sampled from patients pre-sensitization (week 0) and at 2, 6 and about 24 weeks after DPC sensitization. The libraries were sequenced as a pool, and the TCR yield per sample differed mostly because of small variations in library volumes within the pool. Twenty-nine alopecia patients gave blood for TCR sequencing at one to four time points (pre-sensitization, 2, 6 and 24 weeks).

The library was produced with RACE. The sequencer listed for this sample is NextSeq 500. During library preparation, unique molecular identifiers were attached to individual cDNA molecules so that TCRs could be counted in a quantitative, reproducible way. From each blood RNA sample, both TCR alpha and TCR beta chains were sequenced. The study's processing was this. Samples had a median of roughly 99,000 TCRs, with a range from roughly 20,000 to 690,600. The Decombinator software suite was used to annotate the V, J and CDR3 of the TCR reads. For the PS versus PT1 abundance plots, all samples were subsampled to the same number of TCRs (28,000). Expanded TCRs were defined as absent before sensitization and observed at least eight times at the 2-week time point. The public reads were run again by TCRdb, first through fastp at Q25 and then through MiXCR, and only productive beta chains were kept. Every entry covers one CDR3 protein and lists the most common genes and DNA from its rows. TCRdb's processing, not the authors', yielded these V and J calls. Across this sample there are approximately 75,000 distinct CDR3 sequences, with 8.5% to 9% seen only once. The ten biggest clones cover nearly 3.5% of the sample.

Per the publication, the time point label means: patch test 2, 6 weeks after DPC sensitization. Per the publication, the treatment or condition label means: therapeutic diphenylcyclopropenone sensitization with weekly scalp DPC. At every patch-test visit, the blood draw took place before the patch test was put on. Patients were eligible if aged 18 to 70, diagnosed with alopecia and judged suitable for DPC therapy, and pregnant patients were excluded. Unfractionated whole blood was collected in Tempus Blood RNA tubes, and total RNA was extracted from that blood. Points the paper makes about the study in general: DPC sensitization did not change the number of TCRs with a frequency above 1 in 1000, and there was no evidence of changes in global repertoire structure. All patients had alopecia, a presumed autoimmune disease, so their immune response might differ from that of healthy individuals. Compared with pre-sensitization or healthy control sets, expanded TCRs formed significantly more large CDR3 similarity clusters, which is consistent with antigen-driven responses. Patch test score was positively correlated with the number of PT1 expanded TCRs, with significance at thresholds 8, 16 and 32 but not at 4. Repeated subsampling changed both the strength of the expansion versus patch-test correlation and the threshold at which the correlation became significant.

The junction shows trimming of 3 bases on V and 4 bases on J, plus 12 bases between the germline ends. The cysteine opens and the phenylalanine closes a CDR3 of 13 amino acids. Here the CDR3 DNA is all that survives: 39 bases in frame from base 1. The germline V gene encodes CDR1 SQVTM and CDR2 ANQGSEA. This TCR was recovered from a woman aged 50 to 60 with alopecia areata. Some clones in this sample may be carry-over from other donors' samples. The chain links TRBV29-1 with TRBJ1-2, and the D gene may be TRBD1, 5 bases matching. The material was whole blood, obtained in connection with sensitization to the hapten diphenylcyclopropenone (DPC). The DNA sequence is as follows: TGCAGCGTTGAGGGGGACCTCTTCTATGGCTACACCTTC. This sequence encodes CSVEGDLFYGYTF.